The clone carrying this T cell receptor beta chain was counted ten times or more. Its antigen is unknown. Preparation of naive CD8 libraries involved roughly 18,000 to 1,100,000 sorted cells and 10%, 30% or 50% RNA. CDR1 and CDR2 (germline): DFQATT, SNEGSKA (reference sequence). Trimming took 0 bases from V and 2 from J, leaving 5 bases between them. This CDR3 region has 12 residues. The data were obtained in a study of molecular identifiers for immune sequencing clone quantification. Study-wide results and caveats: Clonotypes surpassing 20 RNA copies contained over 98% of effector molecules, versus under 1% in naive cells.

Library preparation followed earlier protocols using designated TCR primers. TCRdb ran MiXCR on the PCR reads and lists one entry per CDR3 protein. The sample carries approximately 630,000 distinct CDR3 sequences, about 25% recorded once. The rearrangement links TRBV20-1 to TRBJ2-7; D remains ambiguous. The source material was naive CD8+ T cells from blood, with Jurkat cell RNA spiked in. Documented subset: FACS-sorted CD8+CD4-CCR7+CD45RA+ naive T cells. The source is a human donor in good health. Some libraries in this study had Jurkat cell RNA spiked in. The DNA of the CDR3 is TGCAGTGCTAGAGATCCCCCCTACGAGCAGTACTTC. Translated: CSARDPPYEQYF.